A single sample is the source of the 27 T cell receptor beta chains below, sequenced in a study of T cells after yellow fever vaccination. Via MiXCR, TCRdb re-called the 5' RACE reads, giving one row per CDR3 protein. The sample includes about 340,000 distinct CDR3 sequences, 8.5% to 10% of them seen just once. Sequences were derived from PBMCs, sampled on the day of the first yellow fever vaccination. Receptor source: a man aged 18 to 29 who received the YFV17D yellow fever vaccine.

This clonotype was counted a few times. At one end, the junction sequence differs from germline, possibly due to a read error. This chain uses TRBV6-1 with TRBJ2-5, with D tentatively TRBD1 (6 bases). Germline assignment: CDR1 MNHNS and CDR2 SASEGT. The CDR3 sequence is 14 residues long. The DNA for the CDR3 is TGTGCCAGCAGAGAAGACAGGCGCCAAGAGACCCAGTACTTC. Its protein product is CASREDRRQETQYF.

This chain links TRBV12-3 or TRBV12-4 with TRBJ1-2; D possibly corresponds to TRBD1 (5 bases). The CDR3 covers 14 residues. Trimming took off 1 base at V and 9 bases at J, with 15 bases between the two ends. CDR3 residues: CASSLETVPLSYTF. The CDR3 nucleotides are TGTGCCAGCAGTTTAGAGACAGTCCCGCTTAGCTACACCTTC.

This clonotype has only a few counts. The V gene is TRBV19, the J gene TRBJ2-1; D is ambiguous. The V gene's germline CDR1 is LNHDA and CDR2 SQIVND (reference sequence). With 1 base removed from V and 5 bases from J, the gap between germline ends came to 9 bases. The CDR3 has 14 residues. The CDR3 DNA sequence: TGTGCCAGTAGTATAGGACAAGGTAACAATGAGCAGTTCTTC. This translates into CASSIGQGNNEQFF.

The rearrangement links TRBV29-1 to TRBJ2-3; 7 bases fit TRBD2. Germline CDR1 is SQVTM and CDR2 is ANQGSEA. After removal of 1 base from V and 4 bases from J, the junction contained 20 bases not matched to a gene. The CDR3 length is 19 residues. CDR3 residues: CSVEGSQGVRGVPADTQYF. CDR3 bases: TGCAGCGTTGAAGGGTCCCAGGGCGTACGGGGGGTCCCGGCAGATACGCAGTATTTT.

This clonotype was observed many times. The chain uses TRBV4-1 and TRBJ1-4; a possible D gene is TRBD1 (5 bases). The CDR3 covers 14 residues. V lost 4 bases, J lost 10 bases, and 16 bases lay in between. Germline V gives CDR1 MGHRA, CDR2 YSYEKL. The CDR3 loop is CASSPLGAGGKLFF. As DNA, the CDR3 is TGCGCCAGCAGCCCCCTTGGGGCCGGAGGAAAACTGTTTTTT.

This CDR3 is CASRKESSYNEQFF. The CDR3 DNA is TGTGCCAGCAGGAAGGAGAGCTCCTACAATGAGCAGTTCTTC. The rearrangement links TRBV12-3 or TRBV12-4 to TRBJ2-1; D ambiguous. The CDR3 extends over 14 amino acids. V shed 6 bases and J shed 0 bases, with 9 bases lying between them.

This chain links TRBV12-3 or TRBV12-4 with TRBJ2-7; D is unclear. Trimming pared 3 bases from V and 0 bases from J, leaving 18 bases between. The CDR3 runs to 17 residues. CDR3 in DNA: TGTGCCAGCAGTTTCCACTCGGCGCTCAGCAGCTCCTACGAGCAGTACTTC. Protein product: CASSFHSALSSSYEQYF.

The table lists this clonotype with a few counts. This rearrangement joins TRBV6-1 to TRBJ2-1; 8 bases map to TRBD2. The CDR3 runs 21 residues. The germline CDR1 and CDR2 sequences are MNHNS and SASEGT. J gave up 2 bases and V 4 bases, and 22 bases lay outside the gene matches. The CDR3 DNA is TGTGCCAGCAGTGCCCGCGCTGGCGGGGGGCTAGGTCGGATCACCTACAATGAGCAGTTCTTC. It specifies CASSARAGGGLGRITYNEQFF.

V usage is TRBV3-1 and J usage is TRBJ2-1; TRBD1 matches at 9 bases. CDR3 length equals 17 residues. V lost 1 base, J lost 6 bases, and 10 bases stayed unmatched. Per germline, CDR1 LGHDT and CDR2 YNNKEL (reference sequence). The chain's CDR3 is CASSQVEGQGLVNEQFF. In nucleotides, the CDR3 is TGTGCCAGCAGCCAAGTTGAAGGACAGGGGCTTGTCAATGAGCAGTTCTTC.

This clonotype came up many times. V is TRBV5-6 and J is TRBJ2-2; D is uncertain. This CDR3 region has 13 residues. Looked up from germline, CDR1 is SGHDT and CDR2 is YYEEEE. The V end lost 4 bases, the J end lost 4 bases, and 8 bases lay between the germline ends. The CDR3 sequence is CASSDDTTGELFF. For the CDR3, the DNA is TGTGCCAGCAGCGACGACACCACCGGGGAGCTGTTTTTT.

This clonotype was picked up one time. The V gene is TRBV27, the J gene TRBJ2-7; D is ambiguous. This CDR3 is built from 14 residues. Germline V gene lookup returns CDR1 MNHEY and CDR2 SMNVEV (reference sequence). Trimming removed 3 bases from V and 2 bases from J, with 11 bases in between. The CDR3, as DNA: TGTGCCAGCAGTTTGGCAAACCGGGCCTACGAGCAGTACTTC. Protein product: CASSLANRAYEQYF.

The table lists this clonotype with a few counts. The rearrangement joins TRBV10-3 to TRBJ2-7, with 9 bases that match TRBD1. Germline CDR1 reads ENHRY; CDR2 reads SYGVKD. The CDR3 is made up of 14 amino acids. V gave up 10 bases and J gave up 7 bases; unmatched junction bases: 14. CDR3 loop: CATLGTGRMREQYF. In DNA form, the CDR3 reads TGTGCCACGCTCGGGACAGGGAGGATGAGAGAGCAGTACTTC.

This clonotype was found a few times. V is TRBV9 and J is TRBJ2-5; D unresolved. CDR3 length: 14 residues. Germline-derived CDR1 and CDR2 are SGDLS and YYNGEE. Trimming shortened V by 2 bases and J by 3 bases, and 11 bases separated the two germline ends. Here the CDR3 DNA reads TGTGCCAGCAGCGTCGGACGGTATGAAGAGACCCAGTACTTC. It encodes CASSVGRYEETQYF.

This clonotype was found many times. This sequence joins TRBV3-1 and TRBJ1-6; the D is unclear. CDR3 length: 13 residues. The germline gives CDR1 LGHDT, CDR2 YNNKEL (reference sequence). V dropped 2 bases and J dropped 8 bases, with 7 bases sitting between them. As DNA, the CDR3 is TGTGCCAGCAGCCAAAACGAGGATTCACCCCTCCACTTT. This gives the protein CASSQNEDSPLHF. The variable domain in full, completed from reference TRBV3-1 and TRBJ1-6, reads DTAVSQTPKYLVTQMGNDKSIKCEQNLGHDTMYWYKQDSKKFLKIMFSYNNKELIINETVPNRFSPKSPDKAHLNLHINSLELGDSAVYFCASSQNEDSPLHFGNGTRLTVT.

DNA of the CDR3: TGTGCCAGCTCACCCGGGGGTTCGGAGCAGTACTTC. The encoded protein is CASSPGGSEQYF. The chain links TRBV18 to TRBJ2-7; TRBD2 might be the D (6 bases). V lost 3 bases and J 7 bases, leaving 10 bases between the germline ends. The CDR3 spans 12 residues. Germline CDR1 reads KGHSH; CDR2 reads LQKENI.

The sample holds a few counts of this clonotype. The chain carries TRBV7-9 and TRBJ2-3, with TRBD1 matching 8 bases. This CDR3 is built from 13 residues. The ends lost 10 bases at V and 2 bases at J; junction bases unmatched: 5. Looked up from germline, CDR1 is SEHNR and CDR2 is FQNEAQ (reference sequence). The CDR3 here is CATPQGDTDTQYF. In DNA, the CDR3 is TGTGCCACCCCACAGGGGGACACAGATACGCAGTATTTT. Together with reference TRBV7-9 and TRBJ2-3, the CDR3 gives the full variable domain: DTGVSQNPRHKITKRGQNVTFRCDPISEHNRLYWYRQTLGQGPEFLTYFQNEAQLEKSRLLSDRFSAERPKGSFSTLEIQRTEQGDSAMYLCATPQGDTDTQYFGPGTRLTVL.

The rearrangement uses TRBV5-1 and TRBJ2-1; D gene unclear. Trimming shortened V by 4 bases and J by 2 bases, and 10 bases separated the two germline ends. The CDR3 length is 14 residues. Germline CDR1 and CDR2: SGHRS and YFSETQ. The DNA of the CDR3 is TGCGCCAGCAGCCCGTCCAGTACCTACAATGAGCAGTTCTTC. This encodes CASSPSSTYNEQFF.

Only a few counts were recorded for this clonotype. V and J are TRBV12-3 or TRBV12-4 and TRBJ2-7, with a weak D call TRBD2 (5 bases). V lost 6 bases and J 6 bases, leaving 12 bases between the germline ends. This CDR3 is built from 12 residues. The CDR3 here is CASSAGLFEQYF. The CDR3 DNA reads TGTGCCAGCAGCGCCGGACTGTTCGAGCAGTACTTC.

This clonotype was observed a handful of times. The CDR3 sequence is CASSPTGGYTTNEKLFF. The CDR3 nucleotides are TGCGCCAGCAGCCCGACAGGGGGCTATACAACTAATGAAAAACTGTTTTTT. The chain links TRBV5-1 to TRBJ1-4, with 10 bases fitting TRBD1. V shed 4 bases, J shed 0 bases, and the junction held 6 bases outside the gene matches. From germline, CDR1 is SGHRS and CDR2 YFSETQ. This CDR3 contains 17 residues.

This clonotype was seen only a few times. V is TRBV11-3 and J is TRBJ2-1; 15 bases agree with TRBD2. Germline V gene data show CDR1 as SGHNT and CDR2 as YENEEA. The CDR3 runs to 17 residues. Unmatched junction bases numbered 3, after V lost 4 bases and J lost 2 bases. The CDR3 nucleotides are TGTGCCAGCAGCTACGGACTAGCGGGGGGGCCCTACAATGAGCAGTTCTTC. Protein product: CASSYGLAGGPYNEQFF.

This clonotype was seen only a few times. The rearrangement links TRBV9 to TRBJ1-4, with D tentatively TRBD1 (6 bases). Germline CDR1 is SGDLS and CDR2 is YYNGEE. This CDR3 region has 13 residues. The V end was cut by 3 bases, the J end by 7 bases, with 10 bases between. CDR3: CASSAGALEKLFF. CDR3 bases: TGTGCCAGCAGCGCGGGGGCTCTTGAAAAACTGTTTTTT.

This clonotype occurred many times. The chain is built from TRBV7-8 and TRBJ1-5; the D is unclear. This CDR3 region has 13 residues. Trimming removed 1 base from V and 7 bases from J, with 8 bases in between. From germline, CDR1 is SGHVS and CDR2 FQNEAQ. CDR3 protein: CASSLGRGQPQHF. CDR3 nucleotide sequence: TGTGCCAGCAGCTTAGGGCGCGGGCAGCCCCAGCATTTT. Complete variable domain (other parts from reference TRBV7-8 and TRBJ1-5): GAGVSQSPRYKVAKRGQDVALRCDPISGHVSLFWYQQALGQGPEFLTYFQNEAQLDKSGLPSDRFFAERPEGSVSTLKIQRTQQEDSAVYLCASSLGRGQPQHFGDGTRLSIL.

This chain joins TRBV11-2 and TRBJ2-1; maybe TRBD2 (6 bases). The CDR3 loop spans 14 amino acids. CDR1 and CDR2 from the germline V gene are SGHAT and FQNNGV. Deletions cut 1 base from V and 5 bases from J, with 9 bases between. The DNA of the CDR3 is TGTGCCAGCAGCTTAGCATGGGGGGACAATGAGCAGTTCTTC. Encoded protein: CASSLAWGDNEQFF.

The CDR3 protein is CASSYRAVSPLHF. The CDR3 DNA follows: TGTGCCAGCAGTTACCGGGCGGTTTCACCCCTCCACTTT. This chain uses TRBV6-2 or TRBV6-3 with TRBJ1-6; no firm D call. The ends were cut back, 2 bases at V and 9 bases at J, with 8 bases in the middle. Germline CDR1 is MNHEY and CDR2 is SVGEGT. This CDR3 contains 13 residues.

This clonotype has more than one count but fewer than ten. This chain uses TRBV12-5 with TRBJ2-5; D possibly matches TRBD1 or TRBD2 (6 bases each). V lost 1 base, J lost 4 bases, and 16 bases lay in between. The CDR3 totals 16 residues. Germline CDR1 is LGHNT and CDR2 is FRNRAP. Here the CDR3 reads CASGLGARGGPETQYF. For the CDR3, the DNA is TGTGCTAGTGGTTTGGGGGCCCGTGGGGGGCCAGAGACCCAGTACTTC.

There are a few counts of this clonotype. CDR3 sequence reads: CASSQPGHSNQPQHF. The CDR3 coding sequence is TGTGCCAGCAGCCAACCAGGCCATAGCAATCAGCCCCAGCATTTT. The chain carries TRBV7-2 and TRBJ1-5; unclear D gene. V was clipped by 5 bases and J by 0 bases, with 11 bases between them. Per the germline V gene, CDR1 is SGHTA and CDR2 is FQGNSA. The CDR3 is 15 amino acids.

The V call is TRBV7-2, the J call TRBJ2-6; D ambiguous. The V and J ends lost 5 bases and 0 bases respectively, with 14 bases between them. Germline V CDR1 and CDR2: SGHTA, FQGNSA. The CDR3 length is 17 residues. CDR3: CASSAGAPNSGANVLTF. CDR3 bases: TGTGCCAGCAGCGCCGGCGCCCCTAACTCTGGGGCCAACGTCCTGACTTTC.